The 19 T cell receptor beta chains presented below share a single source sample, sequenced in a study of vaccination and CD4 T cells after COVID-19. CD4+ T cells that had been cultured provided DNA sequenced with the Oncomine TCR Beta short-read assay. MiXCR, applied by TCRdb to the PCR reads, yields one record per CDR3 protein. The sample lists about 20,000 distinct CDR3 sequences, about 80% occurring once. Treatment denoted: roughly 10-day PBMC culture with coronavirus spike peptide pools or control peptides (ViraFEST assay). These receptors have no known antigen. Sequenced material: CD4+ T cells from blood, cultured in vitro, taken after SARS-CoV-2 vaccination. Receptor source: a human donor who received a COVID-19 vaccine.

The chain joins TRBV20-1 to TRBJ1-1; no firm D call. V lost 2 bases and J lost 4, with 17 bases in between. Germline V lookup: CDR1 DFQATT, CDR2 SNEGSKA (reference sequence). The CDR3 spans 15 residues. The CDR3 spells CSARSAGLMGTEAFF. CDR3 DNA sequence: TGCAGTGCTAGATCCGCTGGACTTATGGGCACTGAAGCTTTCTTT.

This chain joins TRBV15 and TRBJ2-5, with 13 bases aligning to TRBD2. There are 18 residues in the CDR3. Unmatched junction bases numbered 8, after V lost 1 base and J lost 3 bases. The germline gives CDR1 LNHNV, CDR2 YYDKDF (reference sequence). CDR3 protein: CATSRGTSGGGWKETQYF. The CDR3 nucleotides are TGTGCCACCAGCAGAGGGACTAGCGGGGGAGGTTGGAAAGAGACCCAGTACTTC.

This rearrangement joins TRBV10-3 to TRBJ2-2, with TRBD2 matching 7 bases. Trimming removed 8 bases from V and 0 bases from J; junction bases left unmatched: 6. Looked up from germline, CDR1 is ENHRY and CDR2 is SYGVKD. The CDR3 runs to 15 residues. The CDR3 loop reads CAIASGDANTGELFF. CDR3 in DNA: TGTGCCATCGCCAGCGGGGACGCGAACACCGGGGAGCTGTTTTTT.

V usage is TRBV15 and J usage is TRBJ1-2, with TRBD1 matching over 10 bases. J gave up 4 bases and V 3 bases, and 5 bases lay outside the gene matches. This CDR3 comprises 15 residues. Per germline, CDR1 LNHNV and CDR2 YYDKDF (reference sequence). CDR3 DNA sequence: TGTGCCACCAGCAGGCGGACAGGGGGTCTCTATGGCTACACCTTC. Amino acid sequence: CATSRRTGGLYGYTF.

The CDR3 loop reads CASSFSDSGEGTGELFF. The DNA of the CDR3 is TGTGCCAGCAGTTTCTCCGATTCCGGGGAGGGGACCGGGGAGCTGTTTTTT. This chain uses TRBV28 with TRBJ2-2; TRBD2 agrees at 7 bases. CDR1 is MDHEN, CDR2 SYDVKM, per germline. The trim removed 3 bases at V and 5 bases at J, leaving 12 bases unmatched. This CDR3 contains 17 residues.

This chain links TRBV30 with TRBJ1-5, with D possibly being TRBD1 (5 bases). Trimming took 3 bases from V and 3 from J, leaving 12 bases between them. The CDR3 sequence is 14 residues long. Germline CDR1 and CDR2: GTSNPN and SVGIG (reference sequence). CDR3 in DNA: TGTGCCTGGAGCCGTGACAGCCTCAATCAGCCCCAGCATTTT. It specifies CAWSRDSLNQPQHF.

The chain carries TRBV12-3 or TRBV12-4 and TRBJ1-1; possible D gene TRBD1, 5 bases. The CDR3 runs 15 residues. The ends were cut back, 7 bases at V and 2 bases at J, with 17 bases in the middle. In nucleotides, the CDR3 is TGTGCCAGCACCAAGCTCACAGGTCTCAACACTGAAGCTTTCTTT. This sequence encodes CASTKLTGLNTEAFF.

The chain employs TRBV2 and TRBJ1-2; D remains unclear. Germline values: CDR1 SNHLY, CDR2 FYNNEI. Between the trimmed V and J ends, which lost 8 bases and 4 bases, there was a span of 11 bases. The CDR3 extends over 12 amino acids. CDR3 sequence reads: CASEIGGYGYTF. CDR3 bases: TGTGCCAGCGAGATAGGAGGCTATGGCTACACCTTC.

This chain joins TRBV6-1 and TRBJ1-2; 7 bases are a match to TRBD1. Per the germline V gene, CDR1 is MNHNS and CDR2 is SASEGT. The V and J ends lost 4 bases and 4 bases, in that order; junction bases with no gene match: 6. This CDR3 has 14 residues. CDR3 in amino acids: CASSVIGTAYGYTF. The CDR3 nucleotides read TGTGCCAGCAGTGTAATTGGGACAGCCTATGGCTACACCTTC.

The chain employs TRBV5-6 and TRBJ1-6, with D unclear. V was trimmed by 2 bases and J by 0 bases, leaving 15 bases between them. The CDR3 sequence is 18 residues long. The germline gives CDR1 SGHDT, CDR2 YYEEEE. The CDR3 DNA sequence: TGTGCCAGCAGCTTACGGGTGGGGTTGAGCTCCTATAATTCACCCCTCCACTTT. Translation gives CASSLRVGLSSYNSPLHF.

CDR3 sequence (DNA): TGTGCCAGCAGCCAAGATCAGGGTTCCTACGAGCAGTACTTC. Translated, it gives CASSQDQGSYEQYF. The rearrangement joins TRBV4-2 to TRBJ2-7; tentatively, D is TRBD1 (5 bases). V was pared by 0 bases and J by 1 base, with 7 bases between. Germline assignment: CDR1 LGHNA and CDR2 YNFKEQ. There are 14 residues in the CDR3.

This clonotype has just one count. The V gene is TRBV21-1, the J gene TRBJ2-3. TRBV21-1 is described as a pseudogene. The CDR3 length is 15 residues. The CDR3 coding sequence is TGTGCCAGCAGAGAAGGCGGCCACTCCACCCATACGCAGTATTTT. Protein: CASREGGHSTHTQYF.

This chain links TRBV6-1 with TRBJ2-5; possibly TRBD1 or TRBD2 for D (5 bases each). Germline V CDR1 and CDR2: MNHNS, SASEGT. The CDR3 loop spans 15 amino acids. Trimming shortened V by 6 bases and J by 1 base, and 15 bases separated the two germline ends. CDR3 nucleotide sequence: TGTGCCAGCAGGTTCCCGGGACGGGCCCAAGAGACCCAGTACTTC. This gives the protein CASRFPGRAQETQYF.

The CDR3 spells CASSSLDRGYGYTF. The CDR3 bases are TGTGCCAGCAGCTCCTTGGACAGGGGATATGGCTACACCTTC. The chain uses TRBV7-9 and TRBJ1-2, with TRBD1 matching 9 bases. The CDR3 spans 14 residues. J was trimmed by 5 bases and V by 4 bases; bases with no gene match: 5. Germline CDR1 and CDR2: SEHNR and FQNEAQ (reference sequence).

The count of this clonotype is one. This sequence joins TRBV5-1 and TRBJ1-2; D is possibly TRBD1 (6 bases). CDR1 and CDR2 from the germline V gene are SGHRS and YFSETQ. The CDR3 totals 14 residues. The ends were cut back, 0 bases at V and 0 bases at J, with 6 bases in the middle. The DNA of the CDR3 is TGCGCCAGCAGCTTGGGACAGGCTAACTATGGCTACACCTTC. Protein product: CASSLGQANYGYTF.

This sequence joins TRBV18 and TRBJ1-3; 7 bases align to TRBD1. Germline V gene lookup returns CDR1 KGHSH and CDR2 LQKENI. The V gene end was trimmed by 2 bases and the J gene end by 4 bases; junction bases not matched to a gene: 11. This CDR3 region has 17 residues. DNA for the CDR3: TGTGCCAGCTCACCAGCACGAGGGGGCCTTGGAGGAAACACCATATATTTT. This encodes CASSPARGGLGGNTIYF.

This CDR3 is CASSTRQSSYEQYF. The CDR3 DNA reads as TGTGCCAGTAGTACCCGACAGAGCTCCTACGAGCAGTACTTC. This chain joins TRBV19 and TRBJ2-7; D may be TRBD1 (5 bases). CDR1 and CDR2 (germline): LNHDA, SQIVND (reference sequence). V gave up 4 bases and J gave up 0 bases, with 10 bases separating them. CDR3 size: 14 residues.

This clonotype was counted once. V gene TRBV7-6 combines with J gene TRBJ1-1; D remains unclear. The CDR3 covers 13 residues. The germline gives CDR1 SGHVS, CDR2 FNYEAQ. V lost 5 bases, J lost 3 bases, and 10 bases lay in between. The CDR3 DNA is TGTGCCAGCAGCGCAGATTGGGACACTGAAGCTTTCTTT. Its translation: CASSADWDTEAFF.

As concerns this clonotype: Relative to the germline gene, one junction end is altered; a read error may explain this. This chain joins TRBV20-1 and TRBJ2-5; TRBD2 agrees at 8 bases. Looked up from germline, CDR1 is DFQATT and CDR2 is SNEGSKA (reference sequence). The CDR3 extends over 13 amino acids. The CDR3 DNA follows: TGCAGTACTAGCGGCCTTACCCAAGAGACCCAGTACTTC. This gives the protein CSTSGLTQETQYF.